These 17 T cell receptor beta chains were all obtained from the same sample, sequenced in a study of T cell clonality in common variable immunodeficiency. Assay: immunoSEQ multiplex PCR; the TCRdb copy retains only in-frame clones and omits some. The sample counts approximately 58,000 clones, none seen once; the ten largest own under 6.5%. Sequenced sample: peripheral blood mononuclear cells. These receptors originate from a person between 18 and 75 years old in good health.

This clone was counted many times. The CDR3 end lies 3 residues beyond the end of the read and is filled in from the germline J gene. The V call is TRBV20-1, the J call TRBJ1-4; maybe TRBD1 (6 bases). The germline CDR1 and CDR2 sequences are DFQATT and SNEGSKA (reference sequence). V was shortened by 5 bases and J by 8 bases, with 15 bases between the two germline ends. The CDR3 is 13 residues long. The CDR3 loop reads CSASRQAGEKLFF. The CDR3 DNA, read in part, is TGCAGTGCTTCTCGACAGGCTGGCGAAAAA.

This clone showed up many times. The chain's CDR3 is CASSQDLNRGHGYTF. The CDR3 bases that were read are TGTGCCAGCAGCCAAGATCTTAACAGGGGGCATGGC. V usage is TRBV4-2 and J usage is TRBJ1-2, with 9 bases that match TRBD1. The read finishes 3 residues shy of the CDR3 end, and the germline J gene is used to complete it. CDR1 is LGHNA, CDR2 YNFKEQ, per germline. With V trimmed by 0 bases and J by 6 bases, 5 bases remained unmatched. CDR3 size: 15 residues.

This clone was recorded at least ten times. The read stops 3 residues short of the end of the CDR3; the missing end is completed from the germline J gene. The gene calls are TRBV2 and TRBJ2-5, with 8 bases aligning to TRBD1. The CDR3 is 15 residues long. Unmatched junction bases numbered 7, after V lost 2 bases and J lost 5 bases. CDR1 is SNHLY and CDR2 is FYNNEI in the germline V gene. The CDR3 region is CASSEQGASGETQYF. The CDR3 bases that were read are TGTGCCAGCAGTGAACAGGGGGCCAGCGGGGAGACC.

This clone was detected many times. The read finishes 3 residues shy of the CDR3 end, and the germline J gene is used to complete it. This sequence joins TRBV29-1 and TRBJ2-2; tentative D call: TRBD2 (5 bases). The CDR3 length is 14 residues. V was clipped by 4 bases and J by 0 bases, with 9 bases between them. Germline assignment: CDR1 SQVTM and CDR2 ANQGSEA. CDR3 amino acids: CSVGVSANTGELFF. CDR3 bases read: TGCAGCGTTGGTGTTAGCGCGAACACCGGGGAG.

As concerns this clone: The CDR3 end lies 3 residues beyond the end of the read and is filled in from the germline J gene. The chain couples TRBV20-1 to TRBJ2-5, with TRBD1 identical over 7 bases. J lost 5 bases, V lost 5 bases, and 11 bases had no gene match. The CDR3 consists of 14 residues. Per germline, CDR1 DFQATT and CDR2 SNEGSKA (reference sequence). The sequenced CDR3 bases are TGCAGTGCTCCCCCAGGGGGTCCGGAGGAGACC. Amino acids: CSAPPGGPEET. The CDR3, in full, reads CSAPPGGPEETQYF.

This clone was seen at least ten times. The observed sequence ends 3 residues before the CDR3 terminus, with the missing tail filled in from the germline J gene. The V gene is TRBV5-1, the J gene TRBJ1-1; D is uncertain. Trimming removed 0 bases from V and 6 bases from J, with 12 bases in between. Germline CDR1 SGHRS, CDR2 YFSETQ. CDR3 size: 14 residues. CDR3 sequence reads: CASSLATGLAEAFF. The DNA read from the CDR3 is TGCGCCAGCAGCTTGGCCACGGGGTTGGCTGAA.

In its sample, this clone was seen many times. The DNA ends 3 residues before the CDR3 does, and the rest of the CDR3 is filled in from the germline J gene. V gene TRBV19 combines with J gene TRBJ2-4; 11 bases map to TRBD2. CDR3 length: 15 residues. Unmatched junction bases numbered 8, after V lost 5 bases and J lost 8 bases. Germline V gene lookup returns CDR1 LNHDA and CDR2 SQIVND (reference sequence). The CDR3 DNA, read in part, is TGTGCCAGTAGTTCCCCCGGGACTAGCGGAGACATT. Translation: CASSSPGTSGDI. The whole CDR3 protein is CASSSPGTSGDIQYF.

This clone was seen ten or more times. Read data end 3 residues before the CDR3 end; the end is taken from the germline J gene. This sequence joins TRBV19 and TRBJ2-2; D remains unclear. CDR1 LNHDA and CDR2 SQIVND come from the germline V gene (reference sequence). CDR3 length equals 12 residues. V lost 11 bases, J lost 4 bases, and 11 bases lay in between. The CDR3 bases that were read are TGTGCCTCTTATTCGGGCACCGGGGAG. Translation: CASYSGTGE. The entire CDR3 reads CASYSGTGELFF.

This clone was seen ten or more times. Coverage ceases 3 residues before the CDR3 finishes, and the germline J gene fills in the end. The genes are TRBV19 and TRBJ2-1; D unclear. The germline V gene encodes CDR1 LNHDA and CDR2 SQIVND (reference sequence). The CDR3 length is 13 residues. Trimming stripped 1 base from V and 4 bases from J, with 5 bases between. CDR3 protein: CASSIGQYNEQFF. Partial CDR3 DNA: TGTGCCAGTAGTATAGGGCAGTACAATGAG.

Here the CDR3 reads CASSPISPPGTIYF. Incomplete CDR3 DNA: TGTGCCAGCTCACCAATATCCCCCCCGGGCACC. The chain links TRBV18 to TRBJ1-3; D ambiguous. The read gets to within 3 residues of the CDR3 end, and the germline J gene fills in the rest. The V end was cut by 2 bases, the J end by 9 bases, with 14 bases between. Germline V CDR1 and CDR2: KGHSH, LQKENI. The CDR3 runs 14 residues.

This clone was found a few times. The read ends 3 residues before the CDR3 terminus; that terminus is restored from the germline J gene. V is TRBV19 and J is TRBJ1-2; possibly TRBD1 for D (5 bases). The CDR3 spans 16 residues. Germline values: CDR1 LNHDA, CDR2 SQIVND (reference sequence). The CDR3 protein is CASRSTQATTMIGYTF. The sequenced part of the CDR3 DNA is TGTGCCAGTCGGTCAACACAGGCTACTACTATGATAGGC. Full variable domain (missing parts from reference TRBV19 and TRBJ1-2): DGGITQSPKYLFRKEGQNVTLSCEQNLNHDAMYWYRQDPGQGLRLIYYSQIVNDFQKGDIAEGYSVSREKKESFPLTVTSAQKNPTAFYLCASRSTQATTMIGYTFGSGTRLTVV.

The sample holds many counts of this clone. The read is 3 residues too short to cover the CDR3 end, so that end is filled in from the germline J gene. This chain joins TRBV20-1 and TRBJ1-5; weak D call: TRBD1 (5 bases). The CDR3 is 13 residues long. The germline gives CDR1 DFQATT, CDR2 SNEGSKA (reference sequence). Trimming pared 3 bases from V and 7 bases from J, leaving 13 bases between. Here the CDR3 reads CSASAGGRQPQHF. The CDR3 DNA, read in part, is TGCAGTGCTAGTGCGGGGGGACGCCAGCCC.

In this sample, this clone turned up many times. The CDR3 end is not reached by the read, which stops 3 residues before it; the germline J gene fills it in. The J gene is TRBJ2-7, the V gene TRBV29-1; 11 bases are shared with TRBD1. The CDR3 extends over 15 amino acids. V lost 3 bases and J lost 5; bases outside the gene matches: 9. Looked up from germline, CDR1 is SQVTM and CDR2 is ANQGSEA. The part of the CDR3 DNA that was read is TGCAGCGTTGAGAAAGGGACAGGGGGTTTGGACGAG. Translating gives CSVEKGTGGLDE. The CDR3 as a whole reads CSVEKGTGGLDEQYF.

This clone showed up many times. The read terminates 3 residues ahead of where the CDR3 ends, so the germline J gene completes it. V gene TRBV7-9 combines with J gene TRBJ2-2; D possibly corresponds to TRBD1 (5 bases). V was cut by 3 bases and J by 7 bases, with 15 bases left in between. In germline, CDR1 is SEHNR, CDR2 FQNEAQ (reference sequence). This CDR3 comprises 15 residues. CDR3 protein: CASSLDTRAVGELFF. Incomplete CDR3 DNA: TGTGCCAGCAGCTTGGACACCAGGGCGGTCGGGGAG.

This clone showed up many times. The read ends 3 residues before the CDR3 terminus; that terminus is restored from the germline J gene. V gene TRBV28 combines with J gene TRBJ1-2; D perhaps matches TRBD1 (5 bases). Trimming took off 2 bases at V and 6 bases at J, with 10 bases between the two ends. Germline V lookup: CDR1 MDHEN, CDR2 SYDVKM. The CDR3 contains 13 residues. The CDR3 protein is CASSLTGGDGYTF. Incomplete CDR3 DNA: TGTGCCAGCAGTTTAACCGGAGGGGATGGC.

This clone was observed many times. The CDR3 end lies 3 residues beyond the end of the read and is filled in from the germline J gene. The chain carries TRBV13 and TRBJ2-2, with 7 bases that match TRBD1. Germline V gene sequence: CDR1 PRHDT, CDR2 FYEKMQ (reference sequence). V was clipped by 0 bases and J by 7 bases; unmatched bases: 2. The CDR3 extends over 14 amino acids. Partial CDR3 DNA: TGTGCCAGCAGCTTAGGGACAGGGTACGGGGAG. Encoded protein: CASSLGTGYGE. Given in full, the CDR3 is CASSLGTGYGELFF.

This clone was counted ten times or more. The read stops 3 residues short of the end of the CDR3; the missing end is completed from the germline J gene. The V call is TRBV19, the J call TRBJ2-7, with 7 bases identical to TRBD2. This CDR3 is 12 amino acids long. The V gene's germline CDR1 is LNHDA and CDR2 SQIVND (reference sequence). The V and J ends lost 6 bases and 4 bases, in that order; junction bases with no gene match: 3. CDR3 DNA (partial): TGTGCCAGTAGCGGGGAGGGTTACGAG. Its translation: CASSGEGYE. The whole CDR3 region reads CASSGEGYEQYF.